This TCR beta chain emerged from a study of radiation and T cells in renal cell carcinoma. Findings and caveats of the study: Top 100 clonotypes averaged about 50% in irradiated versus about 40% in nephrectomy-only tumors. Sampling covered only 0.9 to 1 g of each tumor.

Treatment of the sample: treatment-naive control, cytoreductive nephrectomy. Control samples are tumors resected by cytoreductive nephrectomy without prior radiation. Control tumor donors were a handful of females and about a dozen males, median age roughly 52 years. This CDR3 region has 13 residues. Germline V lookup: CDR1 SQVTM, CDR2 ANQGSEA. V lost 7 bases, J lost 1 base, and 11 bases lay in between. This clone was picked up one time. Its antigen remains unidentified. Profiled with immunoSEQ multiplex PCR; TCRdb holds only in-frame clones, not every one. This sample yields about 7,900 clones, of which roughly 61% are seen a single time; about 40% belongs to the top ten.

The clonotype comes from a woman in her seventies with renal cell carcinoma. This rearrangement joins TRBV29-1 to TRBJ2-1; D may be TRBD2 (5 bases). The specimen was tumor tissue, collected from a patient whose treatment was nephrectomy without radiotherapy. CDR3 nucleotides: TGCAGCGGTCGCGGGCCGTCCTACAATGAGCAGTTCTTC. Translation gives CSGRGPSYNEQFF.